This T cell receptor (beta chain) stems from a study of CD8 T cells in ankylosing spondylitis. Study results and limitations: Reportedly, significant enrichment of disease-linked clones occurred in matched ankylosing spondylitis synovial fluid. Disease-linked clones were CD8+ and relatively rare in peripheral blood.

Trimming pared 4 bases from V and 13 bases from J, leaving 15 bases between. Germline V CDR1 and CDR2: SGHRS, YFSETQ. The CDR3 is made up of 12 amino acids. It was by quantitative 5'-RACE with molecular barcodes that TCR beta libraries were made. MiXCR was run by TCRdb on the 5' RACE reads, yielding one entry per CDR3 protein. The repertoire consists of 200,000 to 300,000 distinct CDR3 sequences, with around 32% occurring once and the leading ten covering about 4%. As concerns this clonotype: The antigen is unknown.

Sequenced input: blood, either unsorted or a sorted T cell fraction (not recorded which). The TCR originated in a male donor with ankylosing spondylitis or in good health (not recorded which). The chain has TRBV5-1 and TRBJ2-1; D is uncertain. The CDR3 spells CASSLSRMEQFF. CDR3 nucleotide sequence: TGCGCCAGCAGCCTATCCAGGATGGAACAGTTCTTC.